The present TCR beta chain was sequenced within a study of blood T cell repertoires in COVID-19. Assay used: immunoSEQ multiplex PCR; TCRdb lists only in-frame clones, some missing. Of about 100,000 clones listed, around 88% are singletons. Per the germline V gene, CDR1 is SGHTA and CDR2 is FQGNSA. The CDR3 extends over 17 amino acids. V was trimmed by 1 base and J by 3 bases, leaving 18 bases between them. Sequences were obtained from peripheral blood. The chain links TRBV7-2 to TRBJ2-5; tentative D call: TRBD1 (6 bases). This receptor was obtained from a man between 45 and 60 years old with active or convalescent COVID-19. CDR3 sequence reads: CASSLGTVRLLKETQYF. CDR3 DNA: TGTGCCAGCAGCTTAGGGACAGTCCGGCTTCTGAAAGAGACCCAGTACTTC.